These 5 T cell receptor beta chains originate from one sample sequenced in a study of cytomegalovirus exposure and HLA in healthy donors. The PCR had 60 Vbeta and 13 Jbeta primers. The table came from immunoSEQ multiplex PCR; TCRdb's copy has only in-frame clones and leaves some out. Of about 150,000 clones listed, 75% to 80% are singletons. The sequencing sample was made of PBMCs. The origin of the receptors is a woman aged 25-40 years in good health and CMV-seronegative.

The rearrangement links TRBV11-1 to TRBJ1-1, with D perhaps matching TRBD1 (5 bases). With 7 bases removed from V and 0 bases from J, the gap between germline ends came to 15 bases. This CDR3 contains 15 residues. Germline-derived CDR1 and CDR2 are SGHAT and FQDESV (reference sequence). CDR3 nucleotide sequence: TGTGCCAGCATCGGAGGGGTTAACATGAACACTGAAGCTTTCTTT. Its translation: CASIGGVNMNTEAFF.

The chain uses TRBV27 and TRBJ1-2; a weak D match, TRBD1 (6 bases). Trimming took 2 bases from V and 8 from J, leaving 12 bases between them. Germline V gene data show CDR1 as MNHEY and CDR2 as SMNVEV (reference sequence). The CDR3 runs to 13 residues. The chain's CDR3 is CASSLQGYAGYTF. CDR3 bases: TGTGCCAGCAGTTTACAGGGGTACGCGGGCTACACCTTC.

The rearrangement uses TRBV9 and TRBJ1-2; possible D gene TRBD1, 5 bases. Trimming cost V 3 bases and J 7 bases, with 16 bases left between them. The germline gives CDR1 SGDLS, CDR2 YYNGEE. CDR3 length: 14 residues. The CDR3 loop reads CASSAVLGEGGYTF. CDR3 bases: TGTGCCAGCAGCGCAGTGTTGGGGGAGGGTGGCTACACCTTC.

V usage is TRBV4-2 and J usage is TRBJ2-1; 8 nucleotides line up with TRBD2. CDR1 is LGHNA, CDR2 YNFKEQ, per germline. CDR3 size: 16 residues. V gave up 1 base and J gave up 2 bases; unmatched junction bases: 4. For the CDR3, the DNA is TGTGCCAGCAGCCAAGCAGCGGGGGTTACCTACAATGAGCAGTTCTTC. This codes for CASSQAAGVTYNEQFF.

This chain links TRBV29-1 with TRBJ2-3; unclear D gene. The CDR3 has 13 amino acids. Trimming left V 2 bases short and J 5 bases short, with 11 bases between. Germline loops: CDR1 SQVTM, CDR2 ANQGSEA. The CDR3: CSVEPPSLDTQYF. In DNA, the CDR3 is TGCAGCGTTGAACCTCCTAGTCTAGATACGCAGTATTTT.